A single sample gave rise to the 22 T cell receptor beta chains below, sequenced in a study of CD8 T cells in ankylosing spondylitis. General observations from the study: Eight highly homologous variants formed a TCR beta motif that appeared characteristic of ankylosing spondylitis blood.

Which antigens these TCRs recognize remains unknown. MiXCR, applied by TCRdb to the 5' RACE reads, yields one record per CDR3 protein. The sample shows about 800,000 distinct CDR3 sequences, 10% to 15% of them seen only once. Sequencing used blood, either unsorted or a sorted T cell fraction (not recorded which). All receptors derive from a male donor with ankylosing spondylitis.

This clonotype has at least ten counts. The V gene is TRBV5-1, the J gene TRBJ2-2; 8 bases align to TRBD1. The junction had 1 base not matched to a gene; V was cut back by 3 bases and J by 6 bases. The CDR3 is 13 amino acids. Germline CDR1 SGHRS, CDR2 YFSETQ. CDR3 coding DNA: TGCGCCAGCAGCTGGACAGGGTCCGGGGAGCTGTTTTTT. Amino acid sequence: CASSWTGSGELFF.

J is TRBJ1-6 and V is TRBV20-1, with 9 bases fitting TRBD1. Germline V gene data show CDR1 as DFQATT and CDR2 as SNEGSKA (reference sequence). The CDR3 is 13 residues long. With V trimmed by 5 bases and J by 10 bases, 6 bases remained unmatched. In nucleotides, the CDR3 is TGCAGTGCTGGGACAGGGAGCACCTCACCCCTCCACTTT. Residues: CSAGTGSTSPLHF.

V gene TRBV2 combines with J gene TRBJ2-7; 7 nucleotides line up with TRBD1. The CDR3 totals 14 residues. With V trimmed by 2 bases and J by 0 bases, 1 base remained unmatched. CDR1 is SNHLY, CDR2 FYNNEI, per germline. The CDR3, as DNA: TGTGCCAGCAGTGAAAACAGGGGCTCCTACGAGCAGTACTTC. It codes for CASSENRGSYEQYF.

The V call is TRBV12-3 or TRBV12-4, the J call TRBJ2-6; TRBD1 agrees at 7 bases. The CDR3 is 16 residues long. Trimming took 5 bases from V and 1 from J; bases not matched to a gene: 5. This CDR3 reads CASSLQQGSGANVLTF. The CDR3 nucleotides read TGTGCCAGCAGTCTCCAACAGGGGTCTGGGGCCAACGTCCTGACTTTC.

In its sample, this clonotype was seen a few times. The rearrangement uses TRBV5-5 and TRBJ2-7; a weak D match, TRBD1 (6 bases). The V end was cut by 3 bases, the J end by 7 bases, with 23 bases between. The V gene's germline CDR1 is SGHKS and CDR2 YYEKEE (reference sequence). This CDR3 is 16 amino acids long. This chain's CDR3 is CASSSNPGHTTGEQYF. The CDR3 DNA reads TGTGCCAGCAGCTCCAACCCGGGACACACTACGGGAGAGCAGTACTTC.

This chain joins TRBV5-1 and TRBJ2-5, with D possibly TRBD1 on 5 matching bases. The germline V gene has CDR1 SGHRS and CDR2 YFSETQ. This CDR3 comprises 15 residues. The V and J ends lost 0 bases and 7 bases respectively, with 16 bases between them. CDR3: CASSLGAGQTGTQYF. CDR3 nucleotides: TGCGCCAGCAGCTTGGGGGCAGGGCAAACCGGGACCCAGTACTTC.

V and J are TRBV20-1 and TRBJ2-3; 10 bases are shared with TRBD2. Germline values: CDR1 DFQATT, CDR2 SNEGSKA (reference sequence). V lost 2 bases to trimming and J lost 6 bases; unmatched junction nucleotides: 11. CDR3 size: 16 residues. CDR3 in amino acids: CSARRSPAGGRDTQYF. CDR3 sequence (DNA): TGCAGTGCTAGACGCTCGCCAGCGGGGGGGCGGGATACGCAGTATTTT.

This clonotype was counted between two and nine times. The chain recombines TRBV20-1 with TRBJ2-1; 9 nucleotides match TRBD2. Trimming cost V 0 bases and J 7 bases; bases outside gene matches: 10. The germline CDR1 and CDR2 sequences are DFQATT and SNEGSKA (reference sequence). The CDR3 is 16 residues long. The CDR3 spells CSARDTKGLALNEQFF. In DNA form, the CDR3 reads TGCAGTGCTAGAGACACCAAGGGACTAGCATTGAATGAGCAGTTCTTC.

This clonotype was counted a single time. J is TRBJ2-2 and V is TRBV19; D might be TRBD1 or TRBD2, each matching 6 bases. CDR3 length: 14 residues. The germline V gene encodes CDR1 LNHDA and CDR2 SQIVND (reference sequence). V gave up 6 bases and J gave up 3 bases, with 11 bases separating them. This chain's CDR3 is CASRTGAHTGELFF. CDR3 sequence (DNA): TGTGCCAGTAGGACGGGGGCGCACACCGGGGAGCTGTTTTTT.

In its sample, this clonotype was seen many times. The chain has TRBV28 and TRBJ1-6; the D is unclear. The CDR3 is 14 amino acids. Germline CDR1 is MDHEN and CDR2 is SYDVKM. The V end lost 7 bases, the J end lost 12 bases, and 19 bases lay between the germline ends. The CDR3 DNA reads TGTGCCAGCAATTCAGAGGGTATTTGGTTACCCCTCCACTTT. It translates to CASNSEGIWLPLHF.

The J gene is TRBJ2-2, the V gene TRBV20-1, with D uncertain. The CDR3 covers 15 residues. The V gene lost 3 bases and the J gene lost 9 bases, with 20 bases spanning the gap. The germline CDR1 and CDR2 sequences are DFQATT and SNEGSKA (reference sequence). The DNA for the CDR3 is TGCAGTGCTAGCCCGATCAGAGAGTCCGGGCGGGAGCTGTTTTTT. As protein: CSASPIRESGRELFF.

This clonotype has more than one count but fewer than ten. V usage is TRBV2 and J usage is TRBJ2-7; D may be TRBD1 (6 bases). The CDR3 totals 13 residues. Germline V gene sequence: CDR1 SNHLY, CDR2 FYNNEI. Trimming stripped 7 bases from V and 3 bases from J, with 13 bases between. CDR3 loop: CASKARGGYEQYF. CDR3 DNA sequence: TGTGCCAGCAAGGCAAGAGGGGGCTACGAGCAGTACTTC.

The sample holds a few counts of this clonotype. The chain carries TRBV5-1 and TRBJ2-7, with TRBD2 matching over 11 bases. V dropped 4 bases and J dropped 3; count of bases not matched to a gene: 3. This CDR3 region has 14 residues. Germline CDR1 is SGHRS and CDR2 is YFSETQ. DNA for the CDR3: TGCGCCAGCAGCATCGGGACTAGCGGCTACGAGCAGTACTTC. Protein product: CASSIGTSGYEQYF.

The chain recombines TRBV4-2 with TRBJ1-1; possibly TRBD1 for D (5 bases). Germline CDR1 reads LGHNA; CDR2 reads YNFKEQ. This CDR3 is 15 amino acids long. Deletions cut 1 base from V and 10 bases from J, with 19 bases between. CDR3 protein: CASSQAHNTGPGAFF. The CDR3 region has the DNA TGTGCCAGCAGCCAAGCCCATAATACAGGTCCCGGAGCTTTCTTT.

This clonotype was seen a handful of times. V and J are TRBV12-3 or TRBV12-4 and TRBJ2-2; D uncertain. The CDR3 covers 16 residues. V shed 0 bases and J shed 0 bases, with 8 bases lying between them. The CDR3 DNA follows: TGTGCCAGCAGTTTAGCGAGTGGTTCGAACACCGGGGAGCTGTTTTTT. Translating gives CASSLASGSNTGELFF.

V is TRBV5-1 and J is TRBJ2-7, with TRBD1 identical over 11 bases. The germline V gene has CDR1 SGHRS and CDR2 YFSETQ. This CDR3 spans 14 amino acids. With V trimmed by 4 bases and J by 5 bases, 5 bases remained unmatched. DNA of the CDR3: TGCGCCAGCAGCCCAAGGACAGGGGGCCACGAGCAGTACTTC. This translates into CASSPRTGGHEQYF. The variable domain in full, completed from reference TRBV5-1 and TRBJ2-7, reads KAGVTQTPRYLIKTRGQQVTLSCSPISGHRSVSWYQQTPGQGLQFLFEYFSETQRNKGNFPGRFSGRQFSNSRSEMNVSTLELGDSALYLCASSPRTGGHEQYFGPGTRLTVT.

This clonotype was observed at least ten times. The chain combines TRBV20-1 with TRBJ2-1; unclear D gene. This CDR3 contains 14 residues. CDR1 is DFQATT and CDR2 is SNEGSKA in the germline V gene (reference sequence). V lost 6 bases and J 0 bases, leaving 12 bases between the germline ends. CDR3 coding DNA: TGCAGTGCCCAAGCCCAAAGCTCCTACAATGAGCAGTTCTTC. It translates to CSAQAQSSYNEQFF.

This clonotype was seen repeatedly, ten times or more. This sequence joins TRBV29-1 and TRBJ2-7; D may be TRBD1 (5 bases). V lost 0 bases, J lost 7 bases, and 10 bases lay in between. The CDR3 contains 12 residues. Germline-derived CDR1 and CDR2 are SQVTM and ANQGSEA. The CDR3 bases are TGCAGCGTTGAAGACCAGGGCATTGAGCAGTACTTC. Its protein is CSVEDQGIEQYF.

This clonotype was counted ten times or more. The CDR3 loop reads CSVDWQHTDTQYF. For the CDR3, the DNA is TGCAGCGTTGATTGGCAGCACACAGATACGCAGTATTTT. This sequence joins TRBV29-1 and TRBJ2-3; unclear D gene. Germline V gene sequence: CDR1 SQVTM, CDR2 ANQGSEA. V shed 3 bases and J shed 2 bases, with 9 bases lying between them. The CDR3 extends over 13 amino acids.

This clonotype was found a few times. The chain employs TRBV12-3 or TRBV12-4 and TRBJ1-6; no clear D gene. The CDR3 loop spans 16 amino acids. V was shortened by 0 bases and J by 7 bases, with 13 bases between the two germline ends. CDR3 DNA sequence: TGTGCCAGCAGTTTAGCGCGTGGGAGAGGAAATTCACCCCTCCACTTT. It specifies CASSLARGRGNSPLHF.

This clonotype occurred many times. The genes are TRBV20-1 and TRBJ2-3; D remains unclear. Trimming cost V 3 bases and J 2 bases, with 6 bases left between them. This CDR3 has 12 residues. Germline V gene data show CDR1 as DFQATT and CDR2 as SNEGSKA (reference sequence). CDR3 sequence: CSAREATDTQYF. In DNA, the CDR3 is TGCAGTGCTAGGGAAGCCACAGATACGCAGTATTTT.

This chain links TRBV20-1 with TRBJ1-5; the D is unclear. The V end lost 3 bases, the J end lost 5 bases, and 14 bases lay between the germline ends. Germline V lookup: CDR1 DFQATT, CDR2 SNEGSKA (reference sequence). CDR3 length: 14 amino acids. The CDR3 DNA reads as TGCAGTGCTAGGGAGGTCGGGTCCCATCAGCCCCAGCATTTT. Amino acids: CSAREVGSHQPQHF.